The 11 T cell receptor beta chains below come from one sample, sequenced in a study of blood T cell repertoires in COVID-19. Using immunoSEQ multiplex PCR, the repertoire was profiled, and TCRdb retains in-frame clones only, with some absent. The data contain about 430,000 clones, around 90% of them singletons. Sample: peripheral blood. The source is a man aged 18 to 29 with COVID-19, enrolled during active disease.

The chain couples TRBV6-9 to TRBJ2-7; no firm D call. V lost 11 bases and J 1 base, leaving 9 bases between the germline ends. Per germline, CDR1 MNHGY and CDR2 SVAAGI. This CDR3 comprises 11 residues. The CDR3 DNA reads as TGTGCCTCCCGGGTATCCTACGAGCAGTACTTC. This sequence encodes CASRVSYEQYF.

This sequence joins TRBV27 and TRBJ2-2, with 10 bases identical to TRBD1. Per germline, CDR1 MNHEY and CDR2 SMNVEV (reference sequence). The CDR3 runs to 15 residues. Trimming took 5 bases from V and 5 from J; bases not matched to a gene: 5. CDR3 DNA: TGTGCCAGCAGTCCAAGACAGGGGGCAACCGGGGAGCTGTTTTTT. This codes for CASSPRQGATGELFF.

The genes are TRBV5-5 and TRBJ1-2, with 8 bases matching TRBD1. The CDR3 contains 15 residues. With V trimmed by 4 bases and J by 2 bases, 7 bases remained unmatched. Germline CDR1 SGHKS, CDR2 YYEKEE (reference sequence). In DNA, the CDR3 is TGTGCCAGCAGCCTCCGCAGGGGGCGGAACTATGGCTACACCTTC. Translated: CASSLRRGRNYGYTF. Using reference TRBV5-5 and TRBJ1-2 for the parts outside the CDR3, the full variable domain is DAGVTQSPTHLIKTRGQQVTLRCSPISGHKSVSWYQQVLGQGPQFIFQYYEKEERGRGNFPDRFSARQFPNYSSELNVNALLLGDSALYLCASSLRRGRNYGYTFGSGTRLTVV.

The rearrangement joins TRBV5-1 to TRBJ2-7; weak D call: TRBD1 (6 bases). This CDR3 region has 14 residues. V was clipped by 4 bases and J by 2 bases, with 13 bases between them. Germline V gene sequence: CDR1 SGHRS, CDR2 YFSETQ. CDR3 bases: TGCGCCAGCAGCGGGAGCACAGGGACCTACGAGCAGTACTTC. It yields the protein CASSGSTGTYEQYF.

V usage is TRBV3-1 (or the pseudogene TRBV3-2) and J usage is TRBJ2-7; D gene unclear. V lost 1 base and J 3 bases, leaving 7 bases between the germline ends. Looked up from germline, CDR1 is LGHDT and CDR2 is YNNKEL (reference sequence). The CDR3 runs to 13 residues. Here the CDR3 reads CASSQGALYEQYF. CDR3 nucleotides: TGTGCCAGCAGCCAAGGAGCTCTCTACGAGCAGTACTTC.

The chain is built from TRBV5-1 and TRBJ2-6; D ambiguous. From germline, CDR1 is SGHRS and CDR2 YFSETQ. The CDR3 has 16 amino acids. V gave up 1 base and J gave up 0 bases, with 8 bases separating them. The CDR3 DNA sequence: TGCGCCAGCAGCTTGACATTGAACTCTGGGGCCAACGTCCTGACTTTC. Protein product: CASSLTLNSGANVLTF. Combining the CDR3 with reference TRBV5-1 and TRBJ2-6 gives the whole variable domain KAGVTQTPRYLIKTRGQQVTLSCSPISGHRSVSWYQQTPGQGLQFLFEYFSETQRNKGNFPGRFSGRQFSNSRSEMNVSTLELGDSALYLCASSLTLNSGANVLTFGAGSRLTVL.

This chain connects TRBV7-9 to TRBJ2-7; a possible D gene is TRBD2 (6 bases). This CDR3 is built from 16 residues. V lost 1 base to trimming and J lost 4 bases, with 17 bases between them. Germline values: CDR1 SEHNR, CDR2 FQNEAQ (reference sequence). CDR3 residues: CASSLDFGTHTYEQYF. CDR3 sequence (DNA): TGTGCCAGCAGCTTAGATTTTGGGACTCATACTTACGAGCAGTACTTC.

The chain carries TRBV21-1 and TRBJ1-5; TRBD1 is taken as the D call from the table, unchecked against the DNA. TRBV21-1 is a documented pseudogene. The CDR3 consists of 16 residues. CDR3 sequence reads: CASSIRTAYSNQPQHF. CDR3 sequence (DNA): TGTGCCAGCAGCATTCGGACAGCGTATAGCAATCAGCCCCAGCATTTT.

The chain carries TRBV11-2 and TRBJ2-1, with TRBD2 as a possible D gene (6 bases). This CDR3 spans 15 amino acids. Germline V gives CDR1 SGHAT, CDR2 FQNNGV. With 5 bases removed from V and 2 bases from J, the gap between germline ends came to 13 bases. The CDR3 reads CASSPWSGAYNEQFF. Written as DNA, the CDR3 is TGTGCCAGCAGCCCCTGGTCGGGGGCCTACAATGAGCAGTTCTTC.

This clone was observed a single time. The V call is TRBV9, the J call TRBJ2-7; a possible D gene is TRBD1 (6 bases). CDR3 length equals 15 residues. CDR1 and CDR2 (germline): SGDLS, YYNGEE. The V and J ends lost 0 bases and 0 bases respectively, with 10 bases between them. CDR3 residues: CASSVAGESSYEQYF. The CDR3 DNA follows: TGTGCCAGCAGCGTAGCAGGGGAGAGCTCCTACGAGCAGTACTTC.

V usage is TRBV5-6 and J usage is TRBJ1-2; TRBD1 is a possible D gene (5 bases). Germline lookup yields CDR1 SGHDT and CDR2 YYEEEE. The V and J ends lost 5 bases and 2 bases respectively, with 13 bases between them. This CDR3 has 14 residues. The DNA for the CDR3 is TGTGCCAGCAGGGTTCTACAGGCGAACTATGGCTACACCTTC. It codes for CASRVLQANYGYTF. Together with reference TRBV5-6 and TRBJ1-2, the CDR3 gives the full variable domain: DAGVTQSPTHLIKTRGQQVTLRCSPKSGHDTVSWYQQALGQGPQFIFQYYEEEERQRGNFPDRFSGHQFPNYSSELNVNALLLGDSALYLCASRVLQANYGYTFGSGTRLTVV.